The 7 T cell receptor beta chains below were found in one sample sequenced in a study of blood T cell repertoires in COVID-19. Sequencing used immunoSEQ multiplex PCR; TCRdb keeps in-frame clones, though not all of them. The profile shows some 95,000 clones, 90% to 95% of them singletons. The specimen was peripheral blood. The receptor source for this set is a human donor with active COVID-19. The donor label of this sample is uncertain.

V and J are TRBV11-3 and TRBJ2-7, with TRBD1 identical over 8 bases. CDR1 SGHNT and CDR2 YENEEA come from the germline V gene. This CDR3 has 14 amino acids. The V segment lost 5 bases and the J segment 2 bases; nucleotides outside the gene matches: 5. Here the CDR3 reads CASSLGTGPYEQYF. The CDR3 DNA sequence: TGTGCCAGCAGCCTCGGGACAGGCCCCTACGAGCAGTACTTC.

The chain's CDR3 is CASATSGGALGNEQFF. CDR3 in DNA: TGTGCCAGTGCGACTAGCGGGGGAGCTTTGGGGAATGAGCAGTTCTTC. The V and J genes are TRBV19 and TRBJ2-1; 12 bases are shared with TRBD2. V lost 8 bases and J lost 7; bases outside the gene matches: 12. This CDR3 has 16 amino acids. Germline CDR1 is LNHDA and CDR2 is SQIVND (reference sequence). The whole variable domain, filled in from reference TRBV19 and TRBJ2-1, reads DGGITQSPKYLFRKEGQNVTLSCEQNLNHDAMYWYRQDPGQGLRLIYYSQIVNDFQKGDIAEGYSVSREKKESFPLTVTSAQKNPTAFYLCASATSGGALGNEQFFGPGTRLTVL.

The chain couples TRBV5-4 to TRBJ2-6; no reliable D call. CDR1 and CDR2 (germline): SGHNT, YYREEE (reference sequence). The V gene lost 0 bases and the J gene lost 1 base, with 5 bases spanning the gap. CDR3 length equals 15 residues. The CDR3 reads CASSLATSGANVLTF. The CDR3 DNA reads TGTGCCAGCAGCTTGGCGACTTCTGGGGCCAACGTCCTGACTTTC. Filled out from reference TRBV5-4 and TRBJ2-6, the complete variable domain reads ETGVTQSPTHLIKTRGQQVTLRCSSQSGHNTVSWYQQALGQGPQFIFQYYREEENGRGNFPPRFSGLQFPNYSSELNVNALELDDSALYLCASSLATSGANVLTFGAGSRLTVL.

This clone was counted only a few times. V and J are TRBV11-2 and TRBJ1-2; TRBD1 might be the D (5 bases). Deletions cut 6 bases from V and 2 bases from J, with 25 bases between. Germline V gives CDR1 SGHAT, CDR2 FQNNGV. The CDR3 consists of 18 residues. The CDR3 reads CASSFTWTQGATNYGYTF. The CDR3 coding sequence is TGTGCCAGCAGTTTTACCTGGACGCAAGGGGCCACAAACTATGGCTACACCTTC.

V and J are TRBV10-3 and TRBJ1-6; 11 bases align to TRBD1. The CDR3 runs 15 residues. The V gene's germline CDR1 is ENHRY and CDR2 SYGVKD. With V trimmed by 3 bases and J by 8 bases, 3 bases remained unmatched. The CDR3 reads CAISEPGQGDSPLHF. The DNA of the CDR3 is TGTGCCATCAGTGAACCGGGACAGGGGGATTCACCCCTCCACTTT.

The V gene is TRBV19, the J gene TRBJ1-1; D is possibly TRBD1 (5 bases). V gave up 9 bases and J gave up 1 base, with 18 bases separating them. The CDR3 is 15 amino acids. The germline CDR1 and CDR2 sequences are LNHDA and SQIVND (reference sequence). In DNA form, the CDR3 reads TGTGCCAGCAACCCCGGATGGGGCGGGAACACTGAAGCTTTCTTT. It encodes CASNPGWGGNTEAFF. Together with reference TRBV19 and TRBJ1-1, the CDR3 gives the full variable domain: DGGITQSPKYLFRKEGQNVTLSCEQNLNHDAMYWYRQDPGQGLRLIYYSQIVNDFQKGDIAEGYSVSREKKESFPLTVTSAQKNPTAFYLCASNPGWGGNTEAFFGQGTRLTVV.

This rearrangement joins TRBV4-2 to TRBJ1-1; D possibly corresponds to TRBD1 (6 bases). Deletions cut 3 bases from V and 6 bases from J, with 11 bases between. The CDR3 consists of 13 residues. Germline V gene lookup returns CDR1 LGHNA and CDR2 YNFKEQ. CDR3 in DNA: TGTGCCAGCAGCCATGGGGGCCCGGCTGAAGCTTTCTTT. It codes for CASSHGGPAEAFF.